Sequencing of this T cell receptor beta chain was carried out in a study of shared T cell receptors in the human thymus. With 4 bases removed from V and 0 bases from J, the gap between germline ends came to 7 bases. Per the germline V gene, CDR1 is SGHRS and CDR2 is YFSETQ. CDR3 length: 13 residues. Only in-frame clones appear in the TCRdb table, and some are missing; sequencing was by immunoSEQ multiplex PCR. The sample has approximately 490,000 clones, about 84% seen once; the top ten hold about 0.013%. This same sample was also part of a study on human thymus T cells.

The sample was thymocytes. This chain joins TRBV5-1 and TRBJ1-1; tentatively, D is TRBD1 (5 bases). This TCR was recovered from a boy in the first two years of life with a congenital heart defect. CDR3 amino acids: CASSVTVNTEAFF. The CDR3 DNA reads as TGCGCCAGCAGCGTGACAGTGAACACTGAAGCTTTCTTT.